The 27 T cell receptor beta chains listed next were all sequenced from one sample in a study of cytomegalovirus exposure and HLA in healthy donors. PCR primers comprised 60 Vbeta and 13 Jbeta primers. The method was immunoSEQ multiplex PCR; TCRdb's version includes in-frame clones alone and lacks a portion of them. The sample includes about 150,000 clones, 65% to 75% of them seen just once. What was sequenced was PBMCs. The receptors originated from a man between 60 and 70 years old in good health and CMV-seronegative.

The chain is built from TRBV2 and TRBJ2-2; TRBD1 agrees at 7 bases. The germline V gene has CDR1 SNHLY and CDR2 FYNNEI. CDR3 length: 14 residues. The ends lost 7 bases at V and 1 base at J; junction bases unmatched: 3. The DNA of the CDR3 is TGTGCCAGCAAAGGGACAGTGAACACCGGGGAGCTGTTTTTT. Its translation: CASKGTVNTGELFF.

V is TRBV5-6 and J is TRBJ2-1; 7 bases agree with TRBD1. CDR3 length: 12 amino acids. Germline V gene data show CDR1 as SGHDT and CDR2 as YYEEEE. Trimming cost V 3 bases and J 12 bases; bases outside gene matches: 6. DNA for the CDR3: TGTGCCAGCAGCTCAGGGGGTTTACGGCAGTTCTTC. Its protein product is CASSSGGLRQFF.

This clone was detected only a few times. This sequence joins TRBV18 and TRBJ1-2; weak D call: TRBD1 (5 bases). CDR1 and CDR2 from the germline V gene are KGHSH and LQKENI. This CDR3 has 13 amino acids. V gave up 4 bases and J gave up 8 bases, with 14 bases separating them. CDR3 loop: CASSLDRLEGYTF. In DNA form, the CDR3 reads TGTGCCAGCTCACTCGACAGACTGGAAGGCTACACCTTC.

The rearrangement uses TRBV7-2 and TRBJ2-4; 10 nucleotides line up with TRBD1. J gave up 1 base and V 2 bases, and 5 bases lay outside the gene matches. The CDR3 has 17 residues. Germline V CDR1 and CDR2: SGHTA, FQGNSA. Written as DNA, the CDR3 is TGTGCCAGCAGCTTAAATCCGGGACAGGGGGCCAAAAACATTCAGTACTTC. Amino acids: CASSLNPGQGAKNIQYF.

V gene TRBV7-6 combines with J gene TRBJ2-3; D call uncertain. CDR1 and CDR2 (germline): SGHVS, FNYEAQ. The CDR3 loop spans 15 amino acids. V dropped 5 bases and J dropped 4 bases, with 16 bases sitting between them. CDR3 nucleotide sequence: TGTGCCAGCAGCGCGCTACAGAGTAGTCCAGATACGCAGTATTTT. Translation gives CASSALQSSPDTQYF.

The chain is built from TRBV9 and TRBJ1-1, with D perhaps TRBD1 (6 bases). This CDR3 is built from 15 residues. V was cut by 0 bases and J by 0 bases, with 9 bases left in between. CDR1 and CDR2 from the germline V gene are SGDLS and YYNGEE. The CDR3 coding sequence is TGTGCCAGCAGCGTAGCTCAGGGGATGAACACTGAAGCTTTCTTT. Its translation is CASSVAQGMNTEAFF.

The chain links TRBV5-5 to TRBJ1-1, with D unresolved. The CDR3 totals 13 residues. V lost 0 bases and J lost 1, with 4 bases in between. Per germline, CDR1 SGHKS and CDR2 YYEKEE (reference sequence). The CDR3 coding sequence is TGTGCCAGCAGCTTGGAGCCGAACACTGAAGCTTTCTTT. Translation gives CASSLEPNTEAFF.

The chain uses TRBV6-1 and TRBJ1-5; D may be TRBD1 (5 bases). Germline V lookup: CDR1 MNHNS, CDR2 SASEGT. The length of the CDR3 is 15 residues. V was clipped by 1 base and J by 7 bases, with 14 bases between them. This CDR3 is CASSEGVGGGQPQHF. The CDR3, as DNA: TGTGCCAGCAGTGAAGGTGTCGGGGGTGGGCAGCCCCAGCATTTT.

This clone has a handful of counts. This rearrangement joins TRBV29-1 to TRBJ1-2; 10 nucleotides line up with TRBD1. Unmatched junction bases numbered 8, after V lost 2 bases and J lost 2 bases. Germline V gene sequence: CDR1 SQVTM, CDR2 ANQGSEA. The CDR3 consists of 16 residues. CDR3 in amino acids: CSVEKSEDRGNYGYTF. CDR3 nucleotide sequence: TGCAGCGTTGAAAAATCCGAGGACAGGGGGAACTATGGCTACACCTTC.

This chain joins TRBV5-4 and TRBJ1-3; tentatively, D is TRBD1 (5 bases). With 3 bases removed from V and 4 bases from J, the gap between germline ends came to 11 bases. This CDR3 has 14 amino acids. Germline loops: CDR1 SGHNT, CDR2 YYREEE (reference sequence). CDR3 nucleotides: TGTGCCAGCAGCTACCGGGGGTCAGGAAACACCATATATTTT. It is translated as CASSYRGSGNTIYF.

The chain combines TRBV5-1 with TRBJ1-1; D is unclear. V gave up 0 bases and J gave up 0 bases, with 9 bases separating them. Germline assignment: CDR1 SGHRS and CDR2 YFSETQ. The CDR3 sequence is 15 residues long. The DNA for the CDR3 is TGCGCCAGCAGCTTGGCCGGGTCCCTGAACACTGAAGCTTTCTTT. It yields the protein CASSLAGSLNTEAFF.

The V gene is TRBV2, the J gene TRBJ2-1, with 7 nucleotides matching TRBD2. J was trimmed by 8 bases and V by 4 bases; bases with no gene match: 5. The CDR3 has 13 amino acids. Germline loops: CDR1 SNHLY, CDR2 FYNNEI. CDR3 loop: CASSGTRIDEQFF. DNA of the CDR3: TGTGCCAGCAGTGGGACTAGAATCGATGAGCAGTTCTTC.

J is TRBJ2-5 and V is TRBV7-6; 7 nucleotides agree with TRBD2. The CDR3 is made up of 13 amino acids. CDR1 and CDR2 from the germline V gene are SGHVS and FNYEAQ. V lost 11 bases to trimming and J lost 0 bases; unmatched junction nucleotides: 6. CDR3 sequence: CAVLGRDQETQYF. In DNA, the CDR3 is TGTGCCGTCCTTGGGAGGGACCAAGAGACCCAGTACTTC.

The chain joins TRBV5-6 to TRBJ1-3; no reliable D call. Germline V gene lookup returns CDR1 SGHDT and CDR2 YYEEEE. The V end lost 1 base, the J end lost 1 base, and 9 bases lay between the germline ends. The CDR3 length is 15 residues. The CDR3 region is CASSLYRGSGNTIYF. CDR3 nucleotides: TGTGCCAGCAGCTTGTACCGAGGTTCTGGAAACACCATATATTTT.

The CDR3 is CASSYSTARQPQHF. As DNA, the CDR3 is TGTGCCAGCAGTTACTCGACAGCTCGTCAGCCCCAGCATTTT. V usage is TRBV6-6 and J usage is TRBJ1-5; the D gene is possibly TRBD1 (5 bases). The CDR3 runs 14 residues. Trimming shortened V by 0 bases and J by 6 bases, and 9 bases separated the two germline ends. Looked up from germline, CDR1 is MNHNY and CDR2 is SVGAGI (reference sequence).

The rearrangement joins TRBV7-2 to TRBJ2-5; D ambiguous. Germline V gene lookup returns CDR1 SGHTA and CDR2 FQGNSA. Trimming shortened V by 6 bases and J by 3 bases, and 11 bases separated the two germline ends. The CDR3 sequence is 13 residues long. In DNA, the CDR3 is TGTGCCAGCAGACGACTCCGGGAAGAGACCCAGTACTTC. Translating it yields CASRRLREETQYF.

The chain recombines TRBV7-9 with TRBJ1-6; 7 bases map to TRBD1. With 6 bases clipped from V and 8 bases from J, the junction kept 10 bases outside the gene matches. Germline V gives CDR1 SEHNR, CDR2 FQNEAQ (reference sequence). The CDR3 sequence is 15 residues long. This CDR3 reads CASSRQGRRDSPLHF. CDR3 DNA sequence: TGTGCCAGCAGTCGACAGGGTAGGAGAGATTCACCCCTCCACTTT.

This clone has only one observation. This sequence joins TRBV5-6 and TRBJ2-3, with unresolved D. V was shortened by 2 bases and J by 0 bases, with 10 bases between the two germline ends. CDR1 is SGHDT, CDR2 YYEEEE, per germline. The CDR3 covers 15 residues. The CDR3 loop is CASSLGGASTDTQYF. DNA for the CDR3: TGTGCCAGCAGCTTAGGCGGAGCTAGCACAGATACGCAGTATTTT.

This chain uses TRBV7-2 with TRBJ2-3, with D maybe TRBD2 (5 bases). The CDR3 has 14 residues. Trimming left V 4 bases short and J 2 bases short, with 10 bases between. Germline-derived CDR1 and CDR2 are SGHTA and FQGNSA. CDR3 in amino acids: CASSSAGTTDTQYF. DNA of the CDR3: TGTGCCAGCAGCTCTGCGGGTACCACAGATACGCAGTATTTT.

This clone was seen a single time. The chain employs TRBV10-1 and TRBJ2-7; 8 bases align to TRBD1. Germline assignment: CDR1 WNHNN and CDR2 SYGVQD (reference sequence). V lost 8 bases, J lost 1 base, and 10 bases stayed unmatched. This CDR3 is built from 15 residues. The CDR3 nucleotides are TGCGCCAGCGGAGACCCGGGACAGGAGTCCTACGAGCAGTACTTC. Protein: CASGDPGQESYEQYF.

The J gene is TRBJ2-7, the V gene TRBV5-1; 9 bases are a match to TRBD1. This CDR3 spans 16 amino acids. CDR1 SGHRS and CDR2 YFSETQ come from the germline V gene. Trimming at V came to 4 bases and at J to 3 bases, leaving 11 bases not matched to a gene. The CDR3 nucleotides are TGCGCCAGCAGCCCCCCGGGACAGGGAACCTACTACGAGCAGTACTTC. It is translated as CASSPPGQGTYYEQYF. Filled out from reference TRBV5-1 and TRBJ2-7, the complete variable domain reads KAGVTQTPRYLIKTRGQQVTLSCSPISGHRSVSWYQQTPGQGLQFLFEYFSETQRNKGNFPGRFSGRQFSNSRSEMNVSTLELGDSALYLCASSPPGQGTYYEQYFGPGTRLTVT.

This clone was picked up a small number of times. The gene calls are TRBV28 and TRBJ1-2; TRBD1 matches at 9 bases. Trimming at V came to 5 bases and at J to 7 bases, leaving 8 bases not matched to a gene. The CDR3 totals 14 residues. The germline CDR1 and CDR2 sequences are MDHEN and SYDVKM. The CDR3: CASSRGDRVIGYTF. CDR3 sequence (DNA): TGTGCCAGCAGTCGCGGGGACAGGGTGATTGGCTACACCTTC.

The V call is TRBV5-4, the J call TRBJ2-3; 8 bases align to TRBD2. CDR3 size: 16 residues. Germline assignment: CDR1 SGHNT and CDR2 YYREEE (reference sequence). The V and J ends lost 0 bases and 0 bases, in that order; junction bases with no gene match: 3. CDR3 sequence reads: CASSLEPSGSTDTQYF. DNA for the CDR3: TGTGCCAGCAGCTTGGAACCTAGCGGGAGCACAGATACGCAGTATTTT.

The chain couples TRBV5-1 to TRBJ2-1; TRBD2 matches 11 bases. Per germline, CDR1 SGHRS and CDR2 YFSETQ. Trimming took 4 bases from V and 2 from J; bases not matched to a gene: 2. There are 15 residues in the CDR3. The CDR3 loop reads CASSRTSGPYNEQFF. The CDR3 DNA reads as TGCGCCAGCAGCAGGACTAGCGGGCCCTACAATGAGCAGTTCTTC.

The chain recombines TRBV2 with TRBJ2-1; 9 nucleotides match TRBD1. Germline V gene data show CDR1 as SNHLY and CDR2 as FYNNEI. The junction had 9 bases not matched to a gene; V was cut back by 7 bases and J by 2 bases. CDR3 length: 16 amino acids. The CDR3 spells CASTAAGQGTYNEQFF. The CDR3 DNA is TGTGCCAGCACCGCGGCCGGACAGGGGACCTACAATGAGCAGTTCTTC.

CDR3: CASSNRDSPLHF. The DNA for the CDR3 is TGTGCCAGTAGTAATCGGGATTCACCCCTCCACTTT. This sequence joins TRBV19 and TRBJ1-6, with D hard to call. The germline V gene has CDR1 LNHDA and CDR2 SQIVND (reference sequence). The ends were cut back, 4 bases at V and 8 bases at J, with 6 bases in the middle. The CDR3 has 12 residues.

In its sample, this clone was seen once. In DNA, the CDR3 is TGTGCCAGCAGTGGGCGCAGCCGAACCTACAATGAGCAGTTCTTC. This sequence encodes CASSGRSRTYNEQFF. V gene TRBV28 combines with J gene TRBJ2-1; D remains ambiguous. Deletions cut 5 bases from V and 2 bases from J, with 13 bases between. The germline CDR1 and CDR2 sequences are MDHEN and SYDVKM. CDR3 length equals 15 residues.